This is a list of T cell receptor beta chains from one sample in a study of blood T cell repertoires in COVID-19. The assay was immunoSEQ multiplex PCR, and TCRdb's table has in-frame clones only and misses some. The data show tens of thousands of clones, 75% to 85% seen once. The material sequenced was peripheral blood. All receptors derive from a man under 40 with COVID-19, enrolled during active disease. Both conserved end residues are part of each CDR3. A D gene is named only where the DNA matches it firmly. Expanded clones are given a class, and other clones once, few, many or no size at all.

d_call: TRBD2; v_call: TRBV24-1; j_call: TRBJ2-1; clone_size: NA; cdr3_nt: TGTGCCACCAGTGCAACCGGGACTAGCAATGAGCAGTTCTTC; cdr3_aa: CATSATGTSNEQFF
d_call: NA; v_call: TRBV11-2; j_call: TRBJ1-1; clone_size: NA; cdr3_nt: TGTGCCAGCAGCCTCTTAGGGGCGCGGGGGACTGAAGCTTTCTTT; cdr3_aa: CASSLLGARGTEAFF
d_call: TRBD1; v_call: TRBV19; j_call: TRBJ2-3; clone_size: NA; cdr3_nt: TGTGCGGGAGGGACAGGGTCGGAGGATACGCAGTATTTT; cdr3_aa: CAGGTGSEDTQYF
d_call: NA; v_call: TRBV30; j_call: TRBJ2-7; clone_size: NA; cdr3_nt: TGTGCCTGGAATCCAGGGTCCTCCTACGAGCAGTACTTC; cdr3_aa: CAWNPGSSYEQYF
d_call: NA; v_call: TRBV29-1; j_call: TRBJ1-1; clone_size: NA; cdr3_nt: TGCAGCGCCGTCCTGGGGGCAAACACTGAAGCTTTCTTT; cdr3_aa: CSAVLGANTEAFF
d_call: NA; v_call: TRBV15; j_call: TRBJ1-2; clone_size: NA; cdr3_nt: TGTGCCACCTCAGGGGACGGCTATGGCTACACCTTC; cdr3_aa: CATSGDGYGYTF
d_call: NA; v_call: TRBV18; j_call: TRBJ1-1; clone_size: NA; cdr3_nt: TGTGCCAGCTCACCAGTCGCAGGGCTGAACACTGAAGCTTTCTTT; cdr3_aa: CASSPVAGLNTEAFF
d_call: TRBD1; v_call: TRBV19; j_call: TRBJ1-5; clone_size: once; cdr3_nt: TGTGCCACCGGGACAGGGGGCGGCGGAGGTGGTCAGCCCCAGCATTTT; cdr3_aa: CATGTGGGGGGQPQHF
d_call: TRBD2; v_call: TRBV5-5; j_call: TRBJ2-5; clone_size: once; cdr3_nt: TGTGCCAGCAGCTTGTCACTAGCGGGAGCTCAAGAGACCCAGTACTTC; cdr3_aa: CASSLSLAGAQETQYF
d_call: NA; v_call: TRBV6-5; j_call: TRBJ1-4; clone_size: NA; cdr3_nt: TGTGCCAGCATCGGGATTACAACTAATGAAAAACTGTTTTTT; cdr3_aa: CASIGITTNEKLFF
d_call: TRBD2; v_call: TRBV7-7; j_call: TRBJ2-3; clone_size: NA; cdr3_nt: TGTGCTAGCAGCCGTCGCGGGGGGGGAGATACGCAGTATTTT; cdr3_aa: CASSRRGGGDTQYF
d_call: TRBD1; v_call: TRBV2; j_call: TRBJ2-7; clone_size: NA; cdr3_nt: TGTGCCAGCAGTCTCGACCTCCCGGGACAGAACGAGCAGTACTTC; cdr3_aa: CASSLDLPGQNEQYF
d_call: NA; v_call: TRBV6-4; j_call: TRBJ2-2; clone_size: NA; cdr3_nt: TGTGCCAGCAGTGGGACTAACACCGGGGAGCTGTTTTTT; cdr3_aa: CASSGTNTGELFF
d_call: NA; v_call: TRBV6-4; j_call: TRBJ1-5; clone_size: NA; cdr3_nt: TGTGCCAGCAGTGACGGAGGAACCCAGCCCCAGCATTTT; cdr3_aa: CASSDGGTQPQHF
d_call: TRBD2; v_call: TRBV19; j_call: TRBJ2-7; clone_size: NA; cdr3_nt: TGTGCCAGTAGTATAGAAACGGGAGGGCCGATCGAGCAGTACTTC; cdr3_aa: CASSIETGGPIEQYF
d_call: TRBD2; v_call: TRBV30; j_call: TRBJ2-3; clone_size: NA; cdr3_nt: TGTGCCTGGAGTGGGACTAGCGGGATTTCCATGACCGCCACAGATACGCAGTATTTT; cdr3_aa: CAWSGTSGISMTATDTQYF
d_call: TRBD1; v_call: TRBV27; j_call: TRBJ1-2; clone_size: NA; cdr3_nt: TGTGCCAGCAGAGAGTCACGGGACAGACCATATGGCTACACCTTC; cdr3_aa: CASRESRDRPYGYTF
d_call: NA; v_call: TRBV18; j_call: TRBJ1-5; clone_size: NA; cdr3_nt: TGTGCCAGCTCGGAATCCCGGGAACAGCCCCAGCATTTT; cdr3_aa: CASSESREQPQHF
d_call: TRBD2; v_call: TRBV2; j_call: TRBJ2-3; clone_size: NA; cdr3_nt: TGTGCCAGCAGCGACCTTCGACTAGCGGGAGACGCAGATACGCAGTATTTT; cdr3_aa: CASSDLRLAGDADTQYF
d_call: NA; v_call: TRBV27; j_call: TRBJ2-1; clone_size: NA; cdr3_nt: TGTGCCAGCAGTAGTCAGGGCGGCGAGCAGTTCTTC; cdr3_aa: CASSSQGGEQFF
d_call: TRBD2; v_call: TRBV5-4; j_call: TRBJ2-1; clone_size: NA; cdr3_nt: TGTGCCAGCAGCCCCCCCGGCGGGACTAGCGTACATGAGCAGTTCTTC; cdr3_aa: CASSPPGGTSVHEQFF
d_call: TRBD1; v_call: TRBV18; j_call: TRBJ2-7; clone_size: few; cdr3_nt: TGTGCCAGCTCACCAGGGACAGGGGGCTACGAGCAGTACTTC; cdr3_aa: CASSPGTGGYEQYF
d_call: NA; v_call: TRBV7-7; j_call: TRBJ2-1; clone_size: NA; cdr3_nt: TGTGCTAGCAGCTTCTCGACGGGCTCCTACAATGAGCAGTTCTTC; cdr3_aa: CASSFSTGSYNEQFF
d_call: TRBD1; v_call: TRBV28; j_call: TRBJ1-2; clone_size: NA; cdr3_nt: TGTGCCAGCAGCCCTACCGGGACAGATGGCTACACCTTC; cdr3_aa: CASSPTGTDGYTF
d_call: NA; v_call: TRBV2; j_call: TRBJ2-4; clone_size: NA; cdr3_nt: TGTGCCAGCAGTGAGGCCAGGGCCGAGGCCAAAAACATTCAGTACTTC; cdr3_aa: CASSEARAEAKNIQYF
d_call: NA; v_call: TRBV14; j_call: TRBJ2-1; clone_size: NA; cdr3_nt: TGTGCCAGCAGCCAAGACAGGGGAAGGTACAATGAGCAGTTCTTC; cdr3_aa: CASSQDRGRYNEQFF
d_call: NA; v_call: TRBV19; j_call: TRBJ2-7; clone_size: once; cdr3_nt: TGTGCCAGTAGGAAGGCGGCAGGGTTTCTTGAGCAGTACTTC; cdr3_aa: CASRKAAGFLEQYF
d_call: TRBD2; v_call: TRBV2; j_call: TRBJ2-7; clone_size: NA; cdr3_nt: TGTGCCAGCAGTGAAGGACTAGCGGGAGTGAGTAAGTACTTC; cdr3_aa: CASSEGLAGVSKYF
d_call: TRBD1; v_call: TRBV27; j_call: TRBJ1-1; clone_size: NA; cdr3_nt: TGTGCCAGCAGTTTAAGCGGACAGGGGGTAGCTTTCTTT; cdr3_aa: CASSLSGQGVAFF
d_call: TRBD1; v_call: TRBV28; j_call: TRBJ2-3; clone_size: NA; cdr3_nt: TGTGCCAGCAGCTATACACAGGGGGCAGATACGCAGTATTTT; cdr3_aa: CASSYTQGADTQYF
d_call: TRBD2; v_call: TRBV5-6; j_call: TRBJ2-7; clone_size: NA; cdr3_nt: TGTGCCAGCAGCCAGAAAGGGACTAGCGGGAAGTACGAGCAGTACTTC; cdr3_aa: CASSQKGTSGKYEQYF
d_call: NA; v_call: TRBV28; j_call: TRBJ2-6; clone_size: NA; cdr3_nt: TGTGCCAGCAGTTTCGAGGGAGCTGGGGCCAACGTCCTGACTTTC; cdr3_aa: CASSFEGAGANVLTF
d_call: TRBD1; v_call: TRBV6-5; j_call: TRBJ1-4; clone_size: once; cdr3_nt: TGTGCCAGCAGGAGGGGGCCGGGGGAAAAACTGTTTTTT; cdr3_aa: CASRRGPGEKLFF
d_call: NA; v_call: TRBV18; j_call: TRBJ1-5; clone_size: once; cdr3_nt: TGTGCCAGCTCACTGGGTCAGGATCAGCCCCAGCATTTT; cdr3_aa: CASSLGQDQPQHF
d_call: TRBD2; v_call: TRBV27; j_call: TRBJ2-7; clone_size: NA; cdr3_nt: TGTGCCAGCAGTTTATCCACTAGCGGGGGCTCCTACGAGCAGTACTTC; cdr3_aa: CASSLSTSGGSYEQYF
d_call: NA; v_call: TRBV18; j_call: TRBJ1-1; clone_size: NA; cdr3_nt: TGTGCCAGCTCACCACCGCGAGCCCGCACTGAAGCTTTCTTT; cdr3_aa: CASSPPRARTEAFF
d_call: TRBD2; v_call: TRBV3-1/TRBV3-2; j_call: TRBJ2-7; clone_size: NA; cdr3_nt: TGTGCCAGCAGCCACGGACTAGCGGGTCTCTACGAGCAGTACTTC; cdr3_aa: CASSHGLAGLYEQYF
d_call: NA; v_call: TRBV7-9; j_call: TRBJ1-1; clone_size: few; cdr3_nt: TGTGCCAGCAGCCGAAGCGGGGCTGAAGCTTTCTTT; cdr3_aa: CASSRSGAEAFF
d_call: NA; v_call: TRBV28; j_call: TRBJ1-5; clone_size: NA; cdr3_nt: TGTGCCAGCAGTTTAAGGGGGGGGGTATTTAGCAATCAGCCCCAGCATTTT; cdr3_aa: CASSLRGGVFSNQPQHF
d_call: NA; v_call: TRBV27; j_call: TRBJ2-5; clone_size: once; cdr3_nt: TGTGCCAGCAGTGCGTGGGAGACCCAGTACTTC; cdr3_aa: CASSAWETQYF